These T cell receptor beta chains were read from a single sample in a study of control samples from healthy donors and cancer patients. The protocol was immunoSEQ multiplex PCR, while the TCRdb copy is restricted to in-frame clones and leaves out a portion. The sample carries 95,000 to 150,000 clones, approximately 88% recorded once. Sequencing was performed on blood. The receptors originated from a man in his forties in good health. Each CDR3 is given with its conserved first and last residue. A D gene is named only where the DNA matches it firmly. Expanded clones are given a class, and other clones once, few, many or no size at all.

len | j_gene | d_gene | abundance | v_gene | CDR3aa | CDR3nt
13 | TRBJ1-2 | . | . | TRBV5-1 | CASSSGQGYGYTF | TGCGCCAGCAGCTCGGGCCAGGGGTATGGCTACACCTTC
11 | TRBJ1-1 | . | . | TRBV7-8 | CAIRGNTEAFF | TGTGCCATCCGGGGGAACACTGAAGCTTTCTTT
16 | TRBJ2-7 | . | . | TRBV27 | CASSFGGGNRAYEQYF | TGTGCCAGCAGTTTCGGAGGCGGGAACAGGGCCTACGAGCAGTACTTC
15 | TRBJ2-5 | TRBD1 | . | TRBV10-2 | CASSDRTGPQETQYF | TGCGCCAGCAGTGACAGGACAGGTCCACAAGAGACCCAGTACTTC
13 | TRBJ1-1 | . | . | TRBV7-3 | CASSPRDGAEAFF | TGTGCCAGCAGCCCACGGGACGGCGCTGAAGCTTTCTTT
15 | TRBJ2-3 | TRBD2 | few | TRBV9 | CASSLSSGGSDTQYF | TGTGCCAGCAGCCTCTCTAGCGGGGGGTCAGATACGCAGTATTTT
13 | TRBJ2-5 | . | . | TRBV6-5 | CASSSGRQETQYF | TGTGCCAGCAGTTCCGGGAGACAAGAGACCCAGTACTTC
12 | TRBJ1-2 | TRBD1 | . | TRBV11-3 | CASSQGAGGYTF | TGTGCCAGCAGCCAGGGGGCCGGTGGCTACACCTTC
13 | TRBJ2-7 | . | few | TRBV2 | CASSRQETYEQYF | TGTGCCAGCAGTAGGCAGGAGACCTACGAGCAGTACTTC
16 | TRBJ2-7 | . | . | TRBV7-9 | CASSFLGPGIPYEQYF | TGTGCCAGCAGCTTCCTCGGGCCAGGGATACCCTACGAGCAGTACTTC
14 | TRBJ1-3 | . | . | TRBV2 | CASSVQGTGNTIYF | TGTGCCAGCAGCGTACAGGGAACTGGAAACACCATATATTTT
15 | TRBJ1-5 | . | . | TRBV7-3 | CASSPRRRENQPQHF | TGTGCCAGCAGCCCCCGAAGAAGGGAGAATCAGCCCCAGCATTTT
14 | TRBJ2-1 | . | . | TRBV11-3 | CASSSRDSRLEQFF | TGTGCCAGTAGCTCCCGGGACTCCAGGCTGGAGCAGTTCTTC
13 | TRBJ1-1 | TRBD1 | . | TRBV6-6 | CASSYGQGAEAFF | TGTGCCAGCAGTTACGGACAGGGAGCTGAAGCTTTCTTT
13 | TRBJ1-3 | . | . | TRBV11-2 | CASRPISGNTIYF | TGTGCCAGCAGGCCAATTTCTGGAAACACCATATATTTT
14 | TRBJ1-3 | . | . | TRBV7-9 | CASSLGVQGNTIYF | TGTGCCAGCAGCTTAGGCGTGCAGGGAAACACCATATATTTT
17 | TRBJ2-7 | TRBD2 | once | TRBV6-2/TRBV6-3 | CASSYSRSGGSSYEQYF | TGTGCCAGCAGTTACTCGAGGAGCGGGGGCTCATCCTACGAGCAGTACTTC
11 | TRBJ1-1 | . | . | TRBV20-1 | CSARDGVWAFF | TGCAGTGCTAGAGATGGTGTTTGGGCTTTCTTT
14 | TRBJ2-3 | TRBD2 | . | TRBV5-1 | CASTAGAGTDTQYF | TGCGCCAGCACAGCGGGGGCAGGCACAGATACGCAGTATTTT
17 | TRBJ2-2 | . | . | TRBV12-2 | CASRLEGYGGRTGELFF | TGTGCAAGTCGCTTAGAAGGGTACGGGGGGAGGACCGGGGAGCTGTTTTTT
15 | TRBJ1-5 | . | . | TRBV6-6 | CASSYLQALNQPQHF | TGTGCCAGCAGTTACCTACAGGCTCTCAATCAGCCCCAGCATTTT
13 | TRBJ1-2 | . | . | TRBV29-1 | CSVDAGTSYGYTF | TGCAGCGTTGATGCCGGGACGTCGTATGGCTACACCTTC
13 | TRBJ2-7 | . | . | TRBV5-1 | CASSLERPYEQYF | TGCGCCAGCAGCTTGGAGCGCCCCTACGAGCAGTACTTC
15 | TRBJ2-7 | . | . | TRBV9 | CASSVGMAGQTEQYF | TGTGCCAGCAGCGTAGGAATGGCAGGGCAGACCGAGCAGTACTTC
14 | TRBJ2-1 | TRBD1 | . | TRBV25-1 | CASIRDRGHNEQFF | TGTGCCAGCATTAGGGACAGAGGCCACAATGAGCAGTTCTTC
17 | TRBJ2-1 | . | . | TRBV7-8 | CASSSRREGGRYNEQFF | TGTGCCAGCAGCTCTAGAAGGGAGGGGGGACGATACAATGAGCAGTTCTTC
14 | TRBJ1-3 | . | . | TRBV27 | CASSSHTTRNTIYF | TGTGCCAGCAGTTCCCATACGACTCGAAACACCATATATTTT
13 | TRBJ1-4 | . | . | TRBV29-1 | CSVGGSLGEKLFF | TGCAGCGTTGGTGGGAGCCTGGGGGAAAAACTGTTTTTT
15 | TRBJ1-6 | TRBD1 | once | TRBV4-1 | CASSPGQGDNSPLHF | TGCGCCAGCAGCCCCGGACAGGGTGATAATTCACCCCTCCACTTT
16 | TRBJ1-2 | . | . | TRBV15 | CATSRLPEWANYGYTF | TGTGCCACCAGCAGACTGCCCGAATGGGCTAACTATGGCTACACCTTC
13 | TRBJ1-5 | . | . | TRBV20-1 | CSASNSRNQPQHF | TGCAGTGCTAGTAACAGCCGCAATCAGCCCCAGCATTTT
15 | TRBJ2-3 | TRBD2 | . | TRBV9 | CASSLRGVVTDTQYF | TGTGCCAGCAGCCTACGGGGGGTCGTCACAGATACGCAGTATTTT
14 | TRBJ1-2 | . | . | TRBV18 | CASSYLGQSYGYTF | TGTGCCAGCTCGTACTTAGGACAGTCCTATGGCTACACCTTC
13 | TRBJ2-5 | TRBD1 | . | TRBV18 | CASSKGQQETQYF | TGTGCCAGCTCGAAGGGACAGCAAGAGACCCAGTACTTC
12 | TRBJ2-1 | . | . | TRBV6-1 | CASSEGSNEQFF | TGTGCCAGCAGTGAGGGGTCCAATGAGCAGTTCTTC
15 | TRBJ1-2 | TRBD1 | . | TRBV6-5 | CASSTSGTGNYGYTF | TGTGCCAGCAGTACTTCCGGGACAGGGAACTATGGCTACACCTTC
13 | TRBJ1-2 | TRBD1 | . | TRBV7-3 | CASSSTGGYGYTF | TGTGCCAGCAGCTCGACAGGGGGCTATGGCTACACCTTC